This TCR beta chain is drawn from a study of T cells expressing NK-cell markers. The wider study: With respect to HCMV, seven of the eight sequenced donors were seropositive, and one was seronegative.

Per germline, CDR1 MNHEY and CDR2 SVGAGI. This CDR3 is 15 amino acids long. The study, taken as a whole, reports: Evidence did not settle whether expanded NKG2C+ T cell clones targeted HCMV. Topping the CD3+CD56-NKG2C+ fraction as well were these clonotypes, in a handful of donors.

A remark on this clonotype: Its antigen is not identified.

TCRdb derives one entry per CDR3 protein from the 5' RACE reads, leaving out DNA. Seen in this sample are 200,000 to 300,000 distinct CDR3 sequences; the ten most common clones hold around 3.9%. The receptor was isolated from a woman between 18 and 70 years old in good health. This chain links TRBV6-5 with TRBJ1-1. What was sequenced was blood T cells: a sorted CD56 or NKG2C T cell subset, CD4+ or CD8+ T cells, or bulk PBMC T cells (not recorded which). The CDR3 sequence is CASSYMGGGNTEAFF.